One and the same sample provided the 10 T cell receptor beta chains below, sequenced in a study of OX40 agonist ivuxolimab in advanced cancers. Method: immunoSEQ multiplex PCR; TCRdb's copy keeps in-frame clones and lacks some. Of some 130,000 clones in the sample, under 95% are singletons; the top ten hold more than 0.9%. Sequencing used CD4+ or CD8+ T cells sorted from blood, obtained in a trial of the OX40 agonist ivuxolimab. These receptors all stem from an adult with an advanced solid tumor such as melanoma, head and neck, liver or kidney cancer.

V gene TRBV15 combines with J gene TRBJ2-3; tentative D call: TRBD2 (7 bases). The V gene's germline CDR1 is LNHNV and CDR2 YYDKDF (reference sequence). The CDR3 totals 16 residues. V lost 0 bases, J lost 4 bases, and 14 bases lay in between. The CDR3 coding sequence is TGTGCCACCAGCAGAGATCGGGGGGCTACCCCAGATACGCAGTATTTT. Translating gives CATSRDRGATPDTQYF.

J is TRBJ2-7 and V is TRBV28; the D call may be TRBD1 or TRBD2 (5 bases each). Germline lookup yields CDR1 MDHEN and CDR2 SYDVKM. Trimming cost V 6 bases and J 5 bases, with 17 bases left between them. The CDR3 is 14 residues long. The CDR3, as DNA: TGTGCCAGCAGGGGTGGGACCGTCAACCACGAGCAGTACTTC. This codes for CASRGGTVNHEQYF.

The count of this clone is one. The chain carries TRBV11-3 and TRBJ2-5, with 7 bases matching TRBD2. Germline assignment: CDR1 SGHNT and CDR2 YENEEA. The CDR3 extends over 20 amino acids. V gave up 1 base and J gave up 0 bases; unmatched junction bases: 17. CDR3 in amino acids: CASSLGGHMGGRPYQETQYF. CDR3 DNA: TGTGCCAGCAGCTTAGGAGGTCATATGGGGGGGAGACCGTACCAAGAGACCCAGTACTTC.

This clone is a singleton in its sample. The chain is built from TRBV30 and TRBJ2-1; the D is unclear. Germline V gene lookup returns CDR1 GTSNPN and CDR2 SVGIG (reference sequence). The ends were cut back, 4 bases at V and 9 bases at J, with 10 bases in the middle. This CDR3 spans 11 amino acids. DNA of the CDR3: TGTGCCTGGACAATGGGAAGTGAGCAGTTCTTC. Translating gives CAWTMGSEQFF.

V is TRBV27 and J is TRBJ1-5; tentative D call: TRBD1 (5 bases). Trimming took off 5 bases at V and 4 bases at J, with 9 bases between the two ends. There are 13 residues in the CDR3. The germline gives CDR1 MNHEY, CDR2 SMNVEV (reference sequence). CDR3 DNA: TGTGCCAGCAGTCGTTGGGGGAATCAGCCCCAGCATTTT. This sequence encodes CASSRWGNQPQHF.

The chain carries TRBV6-4 and TRBJ1-1, with TRBD1 matching over 12 bases. There are 18 residues in the CDR3. From germline, CDR1 is MRHNA and CDR2 SNTAGT. V dropped 5 bases and J dropped 2; count of bases not matched to a gene: 12. The CDR3 here is CASSQTAGTGGSNTEAFF. The DNA for the CDR3 is TGTGCCAGCAGTCAAACTGCCGGGACAGGGGGCTCAAACACTGAAGCTTTCTTT.

This sequence joins TRBV5-8 and TRBJ1-2, with unresolved D. This CDR3 is 12 amino acids long. The V and J ends lost 4 bases and 4 bases respectively, with 8 bases between them. From germline, CDR1 is SGHTS and CDR2 YDEGEE. CDR3 protein: CASSPSVYGYTF. CDR3 bases: TGTGCCAGCAGCCCATCAGTCTATGGCTACACCTTC.

J is TRBJ2-7 and V is TRBV6-6, with a weak D call TRBD2 (6 bases). Looked up from germline, CDR1 is MNHNY and CDR2 is SVGAGI (reference sequence). This CDR3 is 15 amino acids long. Trimming took 0 bases from V and 2 from J, leaving 11 bases between them. The CDR3 loop reads CASSYSSGLAYEQYF. The CDR3 DNA sequence: TGTGCCAGCAGTTACTCATCGGGACTGGCCTACGAGCAGTACTTC.

The chain links TRBV6-1 to TRBJ1-1; D call uncertain. In germline, CDR1 is MNHNS, CDR2 SASEGT. The V end was cut by 0 bases, the J end by 4 bases, with 12 bases between. The CDR3 length is 15 residues. Written as DNA, the CDR3 is TGTGCCAGCAGTGAAGCCCCCACAGTTATCACTGAAGCTTTCTTT. Translation gives CASSEAPTVITEAFF.

This chain uses TRBV6-5 with TRBJ1-5; 10 nucleotides line up with TRBD1. V shed 5 bases, J shed 6 bases, and the junction held 4 bases outside the gene matches. This CDR3 has 14 amino acids. From germline, CDR1 is MNHEY and CDR2 SVGAGI. CDR3 residues: CASSDRTGGQPQHF. The CDR3 nucleotides are TGTGCCAGCAGTGACCGGACAGGGGGTCAGCCCCAGCATTTT.